This T cell receptor beta chain derives from a study of blood T cell repertoires in COVID-19. The overall study: Collection of acute and convalescent COVID-19 samples took place in the United States, Italy and Spain. In each case, the material was cDNA or gDNA derived from T cells, B-cell-depleted T cells, or PBMCs.

The Seattle patients joined while their infection was active and were tracked longitudinally afterward. Here immunoSEQ multiplex PCR was the method, and the copy in TCRdb shows in-frame clones only, minus some. This table has about 260,000 clones, almost 90% appearing once. J gave up 7 bases and V 10 bases, and 22 bases lay outside the gene matches. This CDR3 comprises 19 residues. CDR1 is KGHDR, CDR2 SFDVKD, per germline. This TCR derives from a woman between 25 and 40 years old with COVID-19, enrolled during active disease. Specimen: peripheral blood. V usage is TRBV24-1 and J usage is TRBJ2-1, with 12 bases lining up with TRBD2. The CDR3 loop reads CATARSRTSGMVGVNEQFF. CDR3 coding DNA: TGTGCCACTGCCCGGAGTCGGACTAGCGGGATGGTGGGGGTAAATGAGCAGTTCTTC.